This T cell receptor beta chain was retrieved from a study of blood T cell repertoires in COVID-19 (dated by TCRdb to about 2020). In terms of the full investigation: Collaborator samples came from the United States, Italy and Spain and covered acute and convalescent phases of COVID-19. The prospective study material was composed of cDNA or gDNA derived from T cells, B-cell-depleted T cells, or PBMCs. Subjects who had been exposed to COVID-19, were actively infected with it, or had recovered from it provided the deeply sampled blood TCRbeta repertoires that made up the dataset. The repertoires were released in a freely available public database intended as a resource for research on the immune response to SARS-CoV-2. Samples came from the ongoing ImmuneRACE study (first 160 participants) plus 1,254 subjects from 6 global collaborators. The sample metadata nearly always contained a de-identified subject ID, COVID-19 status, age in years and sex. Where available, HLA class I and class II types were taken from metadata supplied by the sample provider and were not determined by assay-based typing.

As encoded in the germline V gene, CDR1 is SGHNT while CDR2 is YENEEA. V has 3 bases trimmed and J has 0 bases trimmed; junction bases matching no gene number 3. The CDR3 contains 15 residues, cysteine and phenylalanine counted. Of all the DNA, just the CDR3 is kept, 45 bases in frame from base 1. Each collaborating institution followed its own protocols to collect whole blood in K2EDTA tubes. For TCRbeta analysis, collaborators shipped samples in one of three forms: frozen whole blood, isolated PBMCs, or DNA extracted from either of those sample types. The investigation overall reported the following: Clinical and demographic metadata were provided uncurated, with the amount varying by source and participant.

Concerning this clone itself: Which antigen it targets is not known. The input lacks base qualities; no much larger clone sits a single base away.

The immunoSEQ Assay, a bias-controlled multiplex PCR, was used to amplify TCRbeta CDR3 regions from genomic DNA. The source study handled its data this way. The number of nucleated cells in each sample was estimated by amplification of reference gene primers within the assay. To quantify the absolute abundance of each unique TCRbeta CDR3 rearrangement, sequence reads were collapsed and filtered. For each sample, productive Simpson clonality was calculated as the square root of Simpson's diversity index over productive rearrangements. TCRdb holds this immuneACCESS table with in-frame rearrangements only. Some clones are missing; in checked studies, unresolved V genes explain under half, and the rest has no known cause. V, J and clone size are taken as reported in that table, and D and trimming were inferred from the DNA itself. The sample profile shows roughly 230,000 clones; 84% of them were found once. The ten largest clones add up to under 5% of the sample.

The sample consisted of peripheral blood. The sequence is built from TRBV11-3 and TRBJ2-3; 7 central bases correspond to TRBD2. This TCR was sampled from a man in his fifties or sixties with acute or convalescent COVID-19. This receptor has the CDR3 CASSLEGGSTDTQYF. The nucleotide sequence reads TGTGCCAGCAGCTTGGAGGGAGGGAGCACAGATACGCAGTATTTT.